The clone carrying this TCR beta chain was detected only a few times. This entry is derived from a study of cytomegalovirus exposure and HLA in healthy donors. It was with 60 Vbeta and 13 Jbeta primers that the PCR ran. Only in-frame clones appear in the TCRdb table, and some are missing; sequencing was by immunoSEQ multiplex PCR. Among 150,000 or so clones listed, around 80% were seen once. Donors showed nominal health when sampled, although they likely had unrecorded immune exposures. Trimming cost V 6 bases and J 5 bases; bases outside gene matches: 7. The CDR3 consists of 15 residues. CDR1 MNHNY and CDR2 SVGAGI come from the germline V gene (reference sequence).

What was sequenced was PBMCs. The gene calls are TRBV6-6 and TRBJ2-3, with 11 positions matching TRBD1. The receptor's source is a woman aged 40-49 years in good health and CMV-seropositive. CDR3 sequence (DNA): TGTGCCAGCAGCCGGACAGGGGGCTCGGGAGATACGCAGTATTTT. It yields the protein CASSRTGGSGDTQYF.